This record looks at one T cell receptor beta chain sequence and its context. The data were obtained in a study of blood T cell repertoires in COVID-19. Study-wide background: Acute and convalescent COVID-19 samples came from the United States, Italy and Spain. From T cells, B-cell-depleted T cells, or PBMCs came the material, which was cDNA or gDNA.

Original handling: Cell counts per sample came from amplifying reference gene primers. The method was immunoSEQ multiplex PCR; TCRdb's version includes in-frame clones alone and lacks a portion of them. V and J calls and clone size follow that table, whereas D and trimming were derived from the DNA. Seen here are about 140,000 clones, about 88% observed once, and the top ten hold 2.5%. V lost 6 bases to trimming and J lost 2 bases; unmatched junction nucleotides: 6. Per the germline V gene, CDR1 is MNHEY and CDR2 is SVGAGI. The CDR3 has 15 amino acids. Sequencing input: peripheral blood. The origin of this receptor is a human donor with COVID-19, enrolled during active disease. The donor label of this sample is uncertain. V and J are TRBV6-5 and TRBJ2-7; 11 bases match TRBD1. In DNA form, the CDR3 reads TGTGCCAGCAGAAAAGCGGGACAGGGGGCCTACGAGCAGTACTTC. The encoded protein is CASRKAGQGAYEQYF.